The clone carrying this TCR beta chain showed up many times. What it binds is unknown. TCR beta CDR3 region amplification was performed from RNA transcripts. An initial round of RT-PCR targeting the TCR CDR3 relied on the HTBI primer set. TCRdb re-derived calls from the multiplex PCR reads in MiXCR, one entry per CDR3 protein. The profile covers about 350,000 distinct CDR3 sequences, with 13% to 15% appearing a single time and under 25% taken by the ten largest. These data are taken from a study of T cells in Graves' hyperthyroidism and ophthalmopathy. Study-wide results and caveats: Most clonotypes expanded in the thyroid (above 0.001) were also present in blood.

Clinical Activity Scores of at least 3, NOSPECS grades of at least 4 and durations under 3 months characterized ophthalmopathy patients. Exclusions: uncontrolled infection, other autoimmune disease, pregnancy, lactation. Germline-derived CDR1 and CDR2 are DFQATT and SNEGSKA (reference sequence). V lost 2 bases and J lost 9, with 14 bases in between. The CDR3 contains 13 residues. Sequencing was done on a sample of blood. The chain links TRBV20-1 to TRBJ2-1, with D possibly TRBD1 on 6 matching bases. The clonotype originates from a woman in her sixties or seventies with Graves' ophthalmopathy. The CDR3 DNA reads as TGCAGTGCTAGACCCGCCGGCAGGGGTGAGCAGTTCTTC. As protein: CSARPAGRGEQFF.